Sequencing of this T cell receptor beta chain was carried out in a study of control samples from healthy donors and cancer patients. Assay: immunoSEQ multiplex PCR; the TCRdb copy retains only in-frame clones and omits some. The sample lists 120,000 or so clones, just under 95% seen once, with about 4% in the top ten. Unmatched junction bases numbered 8, after V lost 6 bases and J lost 10 bases. This CDR3 has 13 residues. The germline V gene has CDR1 LNHDA and CDR2 SQIVND (reference sequence). The V call is TRBV19, the J call TRBJ2-1; 8 bases line up with TRBD2. This clonotype was sampled from a man aged 30-40 years in good health. Material: blood. This chain's CDR3 is CASRPSGFGEQFF. The CDR3 DNA follows: TGTGCCAGTAGGCCTAGCGGGTTTGGGGAGCAGTTCTTC. Supplemented by reference TRBV19 and TRBJ2-1, the full variable domain reads DGGITQSPKYLFRKEGQNVTLSCEQNLNHDAMYWYRQDPGQGLRLIYYSQIVNDFQKGDIAEGYSVSREKKESFPLTVTSAQKNPTAFYLCASRPSGFGEQFFGPGTRLTVL.